One sample yielded the 2 T cell receptor beta chains listed below, sequenced in a study of Ad26.COV2.S vaccination and SARS-CoV-2 variants. This table comes from immunoSEQ multiplex PCR, and its TCRdb copy is limited to in-frame clones, with some not included. The table lists 180,000 or so clones, about 83% of them singletons. The material was peripheral blood, obtained after recovery from COVID-19. These receptors came from a human donor who had recovered from COVID-19.

The J gene is TRBJ2-3, the V gene TRBV19; 8 bases agree with TRBD1. The V and J ends lost 9 bases and 4 bases, in that order; junction bases with no gene match: 6. This CDR3 is 13 amino acids long. CDR1 is LNHDA, CDR2 SQIVND, per germline (reference sequence). CDR3 sequence (DNA): TGTGCCAGCGGACAGGGAGGTCCAGATACGCAGTATTTT. Translation: CASGQGGPDTQYF.

The chain combines TRBV9 with TRBJ2-7; D is perhaps TRBD1 (6 bases). Germline V gene sequence: CDR1 SGDLS, CDR2 YYNGEE. The CDR3 sequence is 13 residues long. V lost 3 bases to trimming and J lost 5 bases, with 12 bases between them. As DNA, the CDR3 is TGTGCCAGCAGCGCGGGGACAACCGACGAGCAGTACTTC. It codes for CASSAGTTDEQYF.